Reported below is one T cell receptor beta chain. The V gene's germline CDR1 is MDHEN and CDR2 SYDVKM. The CDR3 is 16 residues long. V gave up 3 bases and J gave up 5 bases; unmatched junction bases: 12. The multiple sclerosis controls were treatment-naive patients, and their relapsing-remitting disease was stable or active. TEMRA cells were FACS-enriched, with CD8+ and CD4+ T cells isolated negatively. The sample is drawn from a study of CD8 T cells in Susac syndrome. When the RNA was reverse transcribed, random hexamers were used with an input of about 0.5 to 1 ug. Multiplex immunoSEQ PCR targeted 54 Vbeta and 13 Jbeta TCR beta segments. TCRdb processed the immunoSEQ multiplex PCR reads anew with MiXCR; each CDR3 protein has one entry. Found here are around 300,000 distinct CDR3 sequences, approximately 85% of them singletons; the top ten hold 0.2% to 0.25%.

The source material was CD8+ T cells from PBMCs. This TCR derives from a human donor with multiple sclerosis. The chain uses TRBV28 and TRBJ2-5, with 7 bases matching TRBD1. CDR3 sequence reads: CASSLPRGNVYETQYF. As DNA, the CDR3 is TGTGCCAGCAGTTTGCCCAGGGGGAACGTGTATGAGACCCAGTACTTC.